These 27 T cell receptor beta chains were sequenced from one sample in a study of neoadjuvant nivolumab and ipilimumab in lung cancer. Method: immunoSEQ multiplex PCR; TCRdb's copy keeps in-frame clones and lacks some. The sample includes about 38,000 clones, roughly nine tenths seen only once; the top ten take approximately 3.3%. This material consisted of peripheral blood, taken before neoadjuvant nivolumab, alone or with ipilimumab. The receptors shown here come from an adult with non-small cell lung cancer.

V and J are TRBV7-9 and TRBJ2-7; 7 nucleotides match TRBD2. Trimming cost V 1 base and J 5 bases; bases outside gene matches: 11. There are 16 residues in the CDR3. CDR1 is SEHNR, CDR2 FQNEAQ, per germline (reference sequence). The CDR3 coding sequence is TGTGCCAGCAGCTTAGGGGGATGGCTAGCGGAAGACGAGCAGTACTTC. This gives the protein CASSLGGWLAEDEQYF.

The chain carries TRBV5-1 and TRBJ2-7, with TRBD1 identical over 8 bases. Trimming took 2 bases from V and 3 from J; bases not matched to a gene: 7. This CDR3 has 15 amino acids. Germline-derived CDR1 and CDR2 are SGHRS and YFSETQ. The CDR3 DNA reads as TGCGCCAGCAGCTTCTCACCGGGACAGGACTACGAGCAGTACTTC. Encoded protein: CASSFSPGQDYEQYF.

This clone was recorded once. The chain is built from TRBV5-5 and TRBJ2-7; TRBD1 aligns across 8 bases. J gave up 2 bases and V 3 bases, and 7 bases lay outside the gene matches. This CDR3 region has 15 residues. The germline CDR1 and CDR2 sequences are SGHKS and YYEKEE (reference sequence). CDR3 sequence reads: CASSSRTGMAYEQYF. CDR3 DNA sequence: TGTGCCAGCAGCTCTCGGACAGGGATGGCCTACGAGCAGTACTTC.

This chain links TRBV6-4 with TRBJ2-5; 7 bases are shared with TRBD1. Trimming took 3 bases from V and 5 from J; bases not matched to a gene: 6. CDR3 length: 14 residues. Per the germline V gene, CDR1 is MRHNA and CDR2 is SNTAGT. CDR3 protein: CASSETGFGETQYF. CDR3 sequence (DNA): TGTGCCAGCAGTGAGACAGGGTTTGGTGAGACCCAGTACTTC.

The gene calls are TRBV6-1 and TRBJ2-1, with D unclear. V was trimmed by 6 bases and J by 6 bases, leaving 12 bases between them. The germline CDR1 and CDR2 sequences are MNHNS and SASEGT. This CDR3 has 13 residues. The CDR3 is CASRETVPNEQFF. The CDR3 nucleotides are TGTGCCAGCAGGGAAACAGTTCCCAATGAGCAGTTCTTC.

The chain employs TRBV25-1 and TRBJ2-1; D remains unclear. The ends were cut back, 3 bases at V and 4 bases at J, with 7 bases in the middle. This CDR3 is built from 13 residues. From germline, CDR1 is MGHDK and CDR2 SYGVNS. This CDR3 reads CASSDLVYNEQFF. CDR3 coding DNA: TGTGCCAGCAGTGATTTGGTGTACAATGAGCAGTTCTTC.

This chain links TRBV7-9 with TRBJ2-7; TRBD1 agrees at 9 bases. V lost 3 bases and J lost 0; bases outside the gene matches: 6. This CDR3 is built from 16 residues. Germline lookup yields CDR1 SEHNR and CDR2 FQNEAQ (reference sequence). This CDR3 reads CASSFLPGQGSYEQYF. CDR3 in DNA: TGTGCCAGCAGCTTCTTACCGGGACAGGGCTCCTACGAGCAGTACTTC.

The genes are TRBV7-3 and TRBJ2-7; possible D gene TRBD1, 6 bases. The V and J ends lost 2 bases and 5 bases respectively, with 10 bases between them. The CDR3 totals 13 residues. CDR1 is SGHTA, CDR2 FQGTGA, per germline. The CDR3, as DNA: TGTGCCAGCAGCTTACAGGGGATCGACGAGCAGTACTTC. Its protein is CASSLQGIDEQYF.

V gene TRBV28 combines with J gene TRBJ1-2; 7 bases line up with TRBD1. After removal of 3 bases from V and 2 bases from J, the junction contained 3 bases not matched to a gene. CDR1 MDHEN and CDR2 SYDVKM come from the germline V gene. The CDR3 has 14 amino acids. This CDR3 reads CASSLAGQNYGYTF. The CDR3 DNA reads TGTGCCAGCAGTTTGGCGGGACAGAACTATGGCTACACCTTC.

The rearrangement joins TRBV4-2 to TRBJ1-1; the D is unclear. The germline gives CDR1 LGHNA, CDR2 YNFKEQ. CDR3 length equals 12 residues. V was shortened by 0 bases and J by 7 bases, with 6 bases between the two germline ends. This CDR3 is CASSQDRFEAFF. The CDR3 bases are TGTGCCAGCAGCCAAGACAGGTTTGAAGCTTTCTTT.

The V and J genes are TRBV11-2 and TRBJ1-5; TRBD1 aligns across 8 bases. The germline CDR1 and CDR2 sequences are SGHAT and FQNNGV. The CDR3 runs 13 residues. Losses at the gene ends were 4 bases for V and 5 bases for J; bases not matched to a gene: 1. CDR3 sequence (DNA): TGTGCCAGCAGCTCACAGGGGGATCAGCCCCAGCATTTT. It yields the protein CASSSQGDQPQHF.

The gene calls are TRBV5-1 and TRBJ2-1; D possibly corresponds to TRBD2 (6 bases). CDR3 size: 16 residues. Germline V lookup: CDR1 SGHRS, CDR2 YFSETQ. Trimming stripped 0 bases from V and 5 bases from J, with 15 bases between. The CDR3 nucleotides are TGCGCCAGCAGCTTGGGGTTTGGACTAAGGGACAATGAGCAGTTCTTC. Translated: CASSLGFGLRDNEQFF.

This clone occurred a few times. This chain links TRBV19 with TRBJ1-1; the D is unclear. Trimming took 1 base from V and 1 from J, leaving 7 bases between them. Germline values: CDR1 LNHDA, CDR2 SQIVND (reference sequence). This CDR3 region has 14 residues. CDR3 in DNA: TGTGCCAGTAGTATAGGGCGGACGAACACTGAAGCTTTCTTT. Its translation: CASSIGRTNTEAFF.

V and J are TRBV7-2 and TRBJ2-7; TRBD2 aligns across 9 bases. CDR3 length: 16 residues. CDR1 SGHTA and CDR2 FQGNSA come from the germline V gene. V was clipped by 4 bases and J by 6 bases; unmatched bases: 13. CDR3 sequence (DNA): TGTGCCAGCAGCTCCGCGTGGGCGGGAGGGGGGGGCGAGCAGTACTTC. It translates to CASSSAWAGGGGEQYF.

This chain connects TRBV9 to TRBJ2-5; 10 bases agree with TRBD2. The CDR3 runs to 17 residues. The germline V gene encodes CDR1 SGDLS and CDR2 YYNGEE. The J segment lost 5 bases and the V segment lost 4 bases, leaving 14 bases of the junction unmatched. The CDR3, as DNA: TGTGCCAGCAGCCCCCGAGCGGCTAGCGGGGGTCCCGAGACCCAGTACTTC. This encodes CASSPRAASGGPETQYF.

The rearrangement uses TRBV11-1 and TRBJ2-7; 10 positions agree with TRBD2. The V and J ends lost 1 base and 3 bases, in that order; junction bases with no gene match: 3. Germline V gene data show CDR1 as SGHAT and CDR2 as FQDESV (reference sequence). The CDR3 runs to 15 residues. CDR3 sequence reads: CASSLEAGGSYEQYF. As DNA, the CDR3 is TGTGCCAGCAGCTTAGAAGCGGGAGGGAGCTACGAGCAGTACTTC.

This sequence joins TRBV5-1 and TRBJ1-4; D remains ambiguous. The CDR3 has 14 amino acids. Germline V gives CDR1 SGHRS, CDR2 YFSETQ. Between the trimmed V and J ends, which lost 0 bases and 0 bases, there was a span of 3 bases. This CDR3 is CASSLGATNEKLFF. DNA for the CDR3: TGCGCCAGCAGCTTGGGTGCAACTAATGAAAAACTGTTTTTT. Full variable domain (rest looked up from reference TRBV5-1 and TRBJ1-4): KAGVTQTPRYLIKTRGQQVTLSCSPISGHRSVSWYQQTPGQGLQFLFEYFSETQRNKGNFPGRFSGRQFSNSRSEMNVSTLELGDSALYLCASSLGATNEKLFFGSGTQLSVL.

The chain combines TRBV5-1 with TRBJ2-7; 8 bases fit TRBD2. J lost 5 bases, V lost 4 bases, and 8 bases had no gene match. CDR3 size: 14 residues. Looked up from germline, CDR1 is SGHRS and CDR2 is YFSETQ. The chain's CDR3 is CASSQRGGVHEQYF. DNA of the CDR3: TGCGCCAGCAGCCAACGGGGGGGCGTCCACGAGCAGTACTTC.

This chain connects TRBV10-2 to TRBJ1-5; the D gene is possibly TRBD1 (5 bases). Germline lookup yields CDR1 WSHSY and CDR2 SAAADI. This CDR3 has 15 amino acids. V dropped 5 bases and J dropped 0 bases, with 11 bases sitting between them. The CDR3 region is CASSITGDSNQPQHF. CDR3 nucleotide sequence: TGCGCCAGCAGTATAACAGGTGATAGCAATCAGCCCCAGCATTTT.

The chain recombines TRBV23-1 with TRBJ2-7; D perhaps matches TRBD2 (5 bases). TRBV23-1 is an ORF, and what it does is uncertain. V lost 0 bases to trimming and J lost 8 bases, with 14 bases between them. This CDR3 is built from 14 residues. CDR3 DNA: TGCGCCAGCAGTCAATCTTGCCGGGGTGGAAAGCAGTACTTC. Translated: CASSQSCRGGKQYF.

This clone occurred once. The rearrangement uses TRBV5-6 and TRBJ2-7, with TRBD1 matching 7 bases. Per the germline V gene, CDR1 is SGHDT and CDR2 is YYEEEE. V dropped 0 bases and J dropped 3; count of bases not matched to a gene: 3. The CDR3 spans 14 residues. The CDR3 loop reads CASSLGQGSYEQYF. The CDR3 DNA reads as TGTGCCAGCAGCTTGGGACAGGGCAGCTACGAGCAGTACTTC.

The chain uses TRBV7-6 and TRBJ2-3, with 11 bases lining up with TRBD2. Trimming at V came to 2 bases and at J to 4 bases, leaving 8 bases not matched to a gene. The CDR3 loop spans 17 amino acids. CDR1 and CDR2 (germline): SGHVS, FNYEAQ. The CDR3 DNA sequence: TGTGCCAGCAGCTTACCTGCTCTAGCGGGAGGACCAGATACGCAGTATTTT. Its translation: CASSLPALAGGPDTQYF. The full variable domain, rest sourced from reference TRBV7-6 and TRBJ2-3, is GAGVSQSPRYKVTKRGQDVALRCDPISGHVSLYWYRQALGQGPEFLTYFNYEAQQDKSGLPNDRFSAERPEGSISTLTIQRTEQRDSAMYRCASSLPALAGGPDTQYFGPGTRLTVL.

The CDR3 region has the DNA TGTGCCTGGCAGGGGGCGGCGGACGGCTACACCTTC. Translating it yields CAWQGAADGYTF. The chain combines TRBV30 with TRBJ1-2; TRBD1 agrees at 8 bases. From germline, CDR1 is GTSNPN and CDR2 SVGIG (reference sequence). This CDR3 comprises 12 residues. V dropped 5 bases and J dropped 8; count of bases not matched to a gene: 7. Full variable domain (missing parts from reference TRBV30 and TRBJ1-2): SQTIHQWPATLVQPVGSPLSLECTVEGTSNPNLYWYRQAAGRGLQLLFYSVGIGQISSEVPQNLSASRPQDRQFILSSKKLLLSDSGFYLCAWQGAADGYTFGSGTRLTVV.

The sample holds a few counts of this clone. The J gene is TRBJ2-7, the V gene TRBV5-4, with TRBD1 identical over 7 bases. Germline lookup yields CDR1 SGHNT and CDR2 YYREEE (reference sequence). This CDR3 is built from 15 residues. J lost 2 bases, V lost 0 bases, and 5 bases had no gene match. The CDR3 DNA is TGTGCCAGCAGCTTGGATCCGGGACAGCCCTACGAGCAGTACTTC. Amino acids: CASSLDPGQPYEQYF.

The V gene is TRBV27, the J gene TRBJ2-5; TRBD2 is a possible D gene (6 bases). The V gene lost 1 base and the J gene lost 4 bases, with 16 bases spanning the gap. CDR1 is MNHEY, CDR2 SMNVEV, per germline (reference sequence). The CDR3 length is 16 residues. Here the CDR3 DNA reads TGTGCCAGCAGTTTATGGTCGGGAGCGGGTAGAGAGACCCAGTACTTC. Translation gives CASSLWSGAGRETQYF.

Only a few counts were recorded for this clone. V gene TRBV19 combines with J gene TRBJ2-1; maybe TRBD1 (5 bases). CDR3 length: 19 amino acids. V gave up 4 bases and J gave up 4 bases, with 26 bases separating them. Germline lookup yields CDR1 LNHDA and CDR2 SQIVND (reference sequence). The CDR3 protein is CASSTQTRLGAHRYNEQFF. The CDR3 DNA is TGTGCCAGTAGTACGCAGACTCGTTTAGGGGCCCACCGGTACAATGAGCAGTTCTTC.

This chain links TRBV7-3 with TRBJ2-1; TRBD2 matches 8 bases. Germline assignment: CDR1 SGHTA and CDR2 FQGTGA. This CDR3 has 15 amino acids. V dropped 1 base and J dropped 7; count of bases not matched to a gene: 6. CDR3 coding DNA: TGTGCCAGCAGCTTAAGTCCGGGAGGGTGGAATGAGCAGTTCTTC. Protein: CASSLSPGGWNEQFF.